This entry lists 18 T cell receptor beta chains sequenced from one sample in a study of T-cell reconstitution after alpha-beta-depleted transplantation in children. Unique molecular identifiers tagged the TCRbeta library. TCRdb called the PCR reads again in MiXCR, with one record for every CDR3 protein. The sample contains around 480,000 distinct CDR3 sequences, about 31% of which appear only once. The sequenced sample was PBMCs from the stem cell graft donor, obtained from the stem cell graft. All receptors derive from a human donor who donated a stem cell graft to a child with aplastic anemia.

This chain uses TRBV6-2 or TRBV6-3 with TRBJ2-1; 12 bases are shared with TRBD2. The CDR3 extends over 14 amino acids. Germline CDR1 reads MNHEY; CDR2 reads SVGEGT. V shed 10 bases and J 0 bases; nucleotides not matched to a gene: 1. Here the CDR3 DNA reads TGTGCCACGACTAGCGGGAGCTCCTACAATGAGCAGTTCTTC. The encoded protein is CATTSGSSYNEQFF.

V gene TRBV11-2 combines with J gene TRBJ2-3; 7 bases agree with TRBD2. The germline V gene has CDR1 SGHAT and CDR2 FQNNGV. The CDR3 runs to 14 residues. V lost 0 bases to trimming and J lost 7 bases; unmatched junction nucleotides: 4. CDR3 in amino acids: CASSLDGGRYTQYF. Written as DNA, the CDR3 is TGTGCCAGCAGCTTAGATGGCGGGAGATATACGCAGTATTTT.

The V and J genes are TRBV10-2 and TRBJ2-4; D not resolved. This CDR3 has 15 residues. Trimming pared 6 bases from V and 2 bases from J, leaving 14 bases between. The V gene's germline CDR1 is WSHSY and CDR2 SAAADI. CDR3 protein: CASRPSQTPKNIQYF. DNA of the CDR3: TGCGCCAGCAGGCCCTCACAGACGCCCAAAAACATTCAGTACTTC.

This clonotype was seen more than once but under ten times. The chain joins TRBV9 to TRBJ2-2; no clear D gene. Trimming took off 0 bases at V and 7 bases at J, with 4 bases between the two ends. The CDR3 runs 12 residues. Germline lookup yields CDR1 SGDLS and CDR2 YYNGEE. The CDR3 region has the DNA TGTGCCAGCAGCGTAGTTAACGGGGAGCTGTTTTTT. Amino acid sequence: CASSVVNGELFF.

This chain links TRBV5-1 with TRBJ1-4; a weak D match, TRBD1 (5 bases). Germline V lookup: CDR1 SGHRS, CDR2 YFSETQ. CDR3 length: 15 amino acids. Trimming removed 4 bases from V and 7 bases from J, with 17 bases in between. The CDR3 region has the DNA TGCGCCAGCAGCCGGACACACGCACTGGGTGAAAAACTGTTTTTT. Translated: CASSRTHALGEKLFF. Full variable domain (remainder filled in from reference TRBV5-1 and TRBJ1-4): KAGVTQTPRYLIKTRGQQVTLSCSPISGHRSVSWYQQTPGQGLQFLFEYFSETQRNKGNFPGRFSGRQFSNSRSEMNVSTLELGDSALYLCASSRTHALGEKLFFGSGTQLSVL.

This clonotype was picked up a small number of times. The V call is TRBV20-1, the J call TRBJ2-7; no firm D call. Trimming cost V 8 bases and J 3 bases, with 11 bases left between them. Per germline, CDR1 DFQATT and CDR2 SNEGSKA (reference sequence). This CDR3 is built from 11 residues. This CDR3 is CSLWVSYEQYF. The CDR3 nucleotides are TGCAGTTTGTGGGTTAGCTACGAGCAGTACTTC.

The chain joins TRBV3-1 to TRBJ2-2, with TRBD2 matching over 10 bases. Germline CDR1 reads LGHDT; CDR2 reads YNNKEL (reference sequence). V lost 6 bases and J lost 1; bases outside the gene matches: 5. The CDR3 extends over 16 amino acids. The CDR3 nucleotides are TGTGCCAGCAGGGACACTAGCGGGAAGAACACCGGGGAGCTGTTTTTT. Translating gives CASRDTSGKNTGELFF.

This chain connects TRBV12-3 or TRBV12-4 to TRBJ1-2, with TRBD1 matching 9 bases. This CDR3 is 15 amino acids long. V was clipped by 5 bases and J by 3 bases; unmatched bases: 7. This CDR3 reads CASSTRDRVYYGYTF. The DNA for the CDR3 is TGTGCCAGCAGTACCCGGGACAGGGTTTACTATGGCTACACCTTC.

This clonotype has only a few counts. The chain has TRBV30 and TRBJ1-1; D uncertain. V lost 7 bases to trimming and J lost 0 bases, with 15 bases between them. The germline V gene encodes CDR1 GTSNPN and CDR2 SVGIG (reference sequence). The CDR3 is made up of 14 amino acids. CDR3 region: CAFVEAPLNTEAFF. The CDR3 DNA sequence: TGTGCCTTCGTGGAGGCCCCATTGAACACTGAAGCTTTCTTT.

This clonotype has only one observation. The chain couples TRBV14 to TRBJ2-7; the D gene is possibly TRBD2 (6 bases). Germline V gene sequence: CDR1 SGHDN, CDR2 FVKESK. The ends were cut back, 4 bases at V and 0 bases at J, with 10 bases in the middle. This CDR3 contains 14 residues. CDR3 residues: CASSRVGSSYEQYF. CDR3 coding DNA: TGTGCCAGCAGCCGGGTCGGGAGCTCCTACGAGCAGTACTTC.

The chain combines TRBV5-5 with TRBJ2-1, with 12 bases identical to TRBD2. Trimming took 0 bases from V and 5 from J; bases not matched to a gene: 3. Germline V gene sequence: CDR1 SGHKS, CDR2 YYEKEE (reference sequence). The CDR3 is made up of 16 amino acids. DNA for the CDR3: TGTGCCAGCAGCTTGGTTCTAGCGGGAGGGCACAATGAGCAGTTCTTC. Protein product: CASSLVLAGGHNEQFF.

The rearrangement joins TRBV5-1 to TRBJ2-5; tentatively, D is TRBD2 (6 bases). Per germline, CDR1 SGHRS and CDR2 YFSETQ. The ends were cut back, 1 base at V and 4 bases at J, with 8 bases in the middle. This CDR3 spans 13 amino acids. The CDR3 sequence: CASSLKGGETQYF. The CDR3 nucleotides are TGCGCCAGCAGCTTGAAGGGAGGAGAGACCCAGTACTTC.

This chain links TRBV19 with TRBJ1-1; possibly TRBD1 for D (6 bases). Germline V gives CDR1 LNHDA, CDR2 SQIVND (reference sequence). The CDR3 length is 13 residues. V was trimmed by 4 bases and J by 8 bases, leaving 14 bases between them. As DNA, the CDR3 is TGTGCCAGTAGTAGGGTACGTGGGACAGAAGCTTTCTTT. Protein: CASSRVRGTEAFF.

The table lists this clonotype with a few counts. The chain employs TRBV12-3 or TRBV12-4 and TRBJ2-1; TRBD2 agrees at 8 bases. The CDR3 contains 14 residues. J was trimmed by 6 bases and V by 6 bases; bases with no gene match: 7. CDR3 sequence (DNA): TGTGCCAGCAGCCTTAGCGGGGACTTCAATGAGCAGTTCTTC. It yields the protein CASSLSGDFNEQFF.

This chain joins TRBV24-1 and TRBJ2-1; D not certain. V was trimmed by 5 bases and J by 8 bases, leaving 6 bases between them. The germline CDR1 and CDR2 sequences are KGHDR and SFDVKD. This CDR3 region has 11 residues. CDR3 nucleotides: TGTGCCACCAGTGCGCTATATGAGCAGTTCTTC. Its protein is CATSALYEQFF.

This clonotype has only one observation. This chain links TRBV5-1 with TRBJ2-7; no definite D call. The V end was cut by 0 bases, the J end by 4 bases, with 8 bases between. Germline V gene sequence: CDR1 SGHRS, CDR2 YFSETQ. This CDR3 is 13 amino acids long. In DNA, the CDR3 is TGCGCCAGCAGCTTGGGACCGCGGTACGAGCAGTACGTC. Translating gives CASSLGPRYEQYV.

This clonotype was detected only a few times. This sequence joins TRBV5-8 and TRBJ2-5; 7 bases are a match to TRBD2. CDR3 length equals 16 residues. The V segment lost 5 bases and the J segment 3 bases; nucleotides outside the gene matches: 13. In germline, CDR1 is SGHTS, CDR2 YDEGEE. Here the CDR3 DNA reads TGTGCCAGCAGTGGACCGGGACTAAGAAACGAAGAGACCCAGTACTTC. Protein product: CASSGPGLRNEETQYF.

This clonotype has only a few counts. The chain carries TRBV5-5 and TRBJ2-3; the D gene could be TRBD1 or TRBD2 (5 bases each). Germline-derived CDR1 and CDR2 are SGHKS and YYEKEE (reference sequence). The CDR3 is 13 residues long. V lost 4 bases and J 6 bases, leaving 12 bases between the germline ends. The CDR3 reads CASSLRDGDTQYF. The DNA of the CDR3 is TGTGCCAGCAGCCTCCGGGACGGTGATACGCAGTATTTT.